This TCR beta chain stems from a study of monozygotic twins with inflammatory bowel disease. For every TCR library, roughly 3.5 ug of total RNA was used. TCRdb reprocessed the 5' RACE reads, keeping one entry per CDR3 protein, no DNA. The sample totals tens of thousands of distinct CDR3 sequences; its top ten clones hold around 5.3%. Turning to this clonotype: The antigen is unknown.

Study-level points and caveats: Other individuals had fewer clonotypes in common with IBD patients than with healthy twins, especially with disease activity.

The TCR was taken from a human donor with ulcerative colitis or Crohn's disease, or a healthy co-twin of an affected twin (not recorded which). Sequences were obtained from blood.

The CDR3 reads CASSTNRYEQYF. The chain carries TRBV7-2 and TRBJ2-7. The CDR3 runs 12 residues. Per germline, CDR1 SGHTA and CDR2 FQGNSA.